The source of this T cell receptor beta chain is a study of blood T cell repertoires in COVID-19. Overall study: The origin of the acute and convalescent COVID-19 samples was the United States, Italy and Spain.

This clone was seen a few times. Deletions cut 0 bases from V and 0 bases from J, with 13 bases between. CDR3 length: 16 residues. TCRdb keeps only in-frame clones here, not all; method: immunoSEQ multiplex PCR. The sample carries around 200,000 clones, approximately 85% recorded once. The chain employs TRBV5-3 and TRBJ2-7; D not certain. TRBV5-3 is noted as an ORF with a role that remains uncertain. This receptor was obtained from a man between 60 and 70 years old with acute or convalescent COVID-19. Material for sequencing was peripheral blood. The CDR3 DNA follows: TGTGCCAGAAGCTTGGACGGTTTTCGGGTCTCCTACGAGCAGTACTTC. Translated, it gives CARSLDGFRVSYEQYF.